Presented here are 31 T cell receptor beta chains from one specimen sequenced in a study of CD8 T cells in Susac syndrome. With random hexamers, reverse transcription was performed on about 0.5 to 1 ug of RNA. Each CDR3 protein gets one entry after TCRdb re-called the immunoSEQ multiplex PCR reads with MiXCR. Counted here are more than 150,000 distinct CDR3 sequences, just under 95% occurring once; the ten biggest clones make up roughly 0.15%. Sequenced input: CD8+ T cells from PBMCs. Receptor source: a human donor with Susac syndrome.

This chain uses TRBV13 with TRBJ2-4; D gene uncertain. V lost 3 bases, J lost 1 base, and 7 bases lay in between. Germline CDR1 and CDR2: PRHDT and FYEKMQ (reference sequence). This CDR3 is 14 amino acids long. In DNA form, the CDR3 reads TGTGCCAGCAGCTTCGGGCCTGCCAAAAACATTCAGTACTTC. Amino acids: CASSFGPAKNIQYF.

This sequence joins TRBV14 and TRBJ2-1; perhaps TRBD1 as D (6 bases). The CDR3 extends over 14 amino acids. In germline, CDR1 is SGHDN, CDR2 FVKESK. The ends were cut back, 3 bases at V and 7 bases at J, with 13 bases in the middle. This CDR3 reads CASSQYTTGNEQFF. DNA of the CDR3: TGTGCCAGCAGCCAGTACACTACAGGGAATGAGCAGTTCTTC.

The genes are TRBV15 and TRBJ1-2, with D unclear. V was trimmed by 0 bases and J by 5 bases, leaving 4 bases between them. The CDR3 sequence is 12 residues long. CDR1 is LNHNV, CDR2 YYDKDF, per germline (reference sequence). This chain's CDR3 is CATSRDSYGYTF. CDR3 nucleotides: TGTGCCACCAGCAGAGATAGTTATGGCTACACCTTC.

This clonotype has a single count. V gene TRBV2 combines with J gene TRBJ2-2; D unclear. This CDR3 region has 15 residues. V lost 3 bases and J lost 0, with 8 bases in between. CDR1 is SNHLY and CDR2 is FYNNEI in the germline V gene. CDR3 bases: TGTGCCAGCAGTGAGGTCAATTCGAACACCGGGGAGCTGTTTTTT. Translated: CASSEVNSNTGELFF.

The genes are TRBV19 and TRBJ2-2, with 8 nucleotides matching TRBD1. The CDR3 has 15 amino acids. Germline V gene sequence: CDR1 LNHDA, CDR2 SQIVND (reference sequence). V lost 4 bases to trimming and J lost 6 bases; unmatched junction nucleotides: 7. The CDR3 here is CASSSMDREAGELFF. The DNA of the CDR3 is TGTGCCAGTAGTAGTATGGACAGGGAGGCCGGGGAGCTGTTTTTT.

The chain links TRBV30 to TRBJ2-1; perhaps TRBD1 as D (6 bases). From germline, CDR1 is GTSNPN and CDR2 SVGIG (reference sequence). CDR3 length equals 13 residues. The V end lost 5 bases, the J end lost 6 bases, and 14 bases lay between the germline ends. CDR3: CAWAPHRANEQFF. The CDR3, as DNA: TGTGCCTGGGCTCCCCACAGGGCCAATGAGCAGTTCTTC.

The chain is built from TRBV3-1 and TRBJ2-7; tentative D call: TRBD1 (6 bases). Trimming removed 2 bases from V and 2 bases from J, with 10 bases in between. The V gene's germline CDR1 is LGHDT and CDR2 YNNKEL (reference sequence). The CDR3 length is 14 residues. This CDR3 reads CASSQWTEPYEQYF. The CDR3, as DNA: TGTGCCAGCAGCCAATGGACAGAGCCCTACGAGCAGTACTTC.

For the CDR3, the DNA is TGTGCCAGCAGTGGTACGGGTGATGGCTACACCTTC. Amino acids: CASSGTGDGYTF. The chain employs TRBV27 and TRBJ1-2; D is unresolved. Germline CDR1 and CDR2: MNHEY and SMNVEV (reference sequence). This CDR3 has 12 amino acids. V shed 5 bases and J shed 6 bases, with 10 bases lying between them.

The chain links TRBV6-5 to TRBJ1-1; no reliable D call. Germline V CDR1 and CDR2: MNHEY, SVGAGI. The CDR3 is 13 amino acids. Trimming left V 0 bases short and J 11 bases short, with 13 bases between. DNA of the CDR3: TGTGCCAGCAGTTACTCAATCGGGGAACGGGCTTTCTTT. Amino acids: CASSYSIGERAFF.

The rearrangement joins TRBV20-1 to TRBJ1-6, with TRBD1 matching over 7 bases. The germline V gene has CDR1 DFQATT and CDR2 SNEGSKA (reference sequence). This CDR3 has 16 residues. The V segment lost 5 bases and the J segment 2 bases; nucleotides outside the gene matches: 9. CDR3 protein: CSAPQPGTAYNSPLHF. For the CDR3, the DNA is TGCAGTGCTCCTCAGCCCGGGACAGCCTATAATTCACCCCTCCACTTT.

This chain uses TRBV20-1 with TRBJ2-7, with TRBD2 as a possible D gene (6 bases). Trimming left V 1 base short and J 2 bases short, with 18 bases between. In germline, CDR1 is DFQATT, CDR2 SNEGSKA (reference sequence). The CDR3 contains 16 residues. CDR3 sequence (DNA): TGCAGTGCTAGAGCTACGGGCGGGGATTGGCCCTACGAGCAGTACTTC. Residues: CSARATGGDWPYEQYF.

The chain couples TRBV28 to TRBJ1-2; D gene ambiguous. The CDR3 is made up of 12 amino acids. Germline CDR1 is MDHEN and CDR2 is SYDVKM. V was trimmed by 6 bases and J by 8 bases, leaving 13 bases between them. As DNA, the CDR3 is TGTGCCAGCAGCCCACCGGGTCTCGGCTACACCTTC. Translating it yields CASSPPGLGYTF.

In DNA form, the CDR3 reads TGTGCCAGTAGTTATTACAGGGATTCGAGAGACGAGCAGTACTTC. Translation gives CASSYYRDSRDEQYF. The J gene is TRBJ2-7, the V gene TRBV19, with a tentative D call TRBD1 (6 bases). Trimming removed 5 bases at V and 5 bases at J, with 19 bases between. Germline V gives CDR1 LNHDA, CDR2 SQIVND (reference sequence). CDR3 length: 15 residues.

The chain employs TRBV27 and TRBJ1-5, with D uncertain. Trimming took 6 bases from V and 4 from J, leaving 13 bases between them. From germline, CDR1 is MNHEY and CDR2 SMNVEV (reference sequence). The CDR3 is made up of 14 amino acids. Here the CDR3 DNA reads TGTGCCAGCAGCGCGATTGGAGGAAATCAGCCCCAGCATTTT. Translated, it gives CASSAIGGNQPQHF.

As for this clonotype: One end of the junction is discordant with germline, which a read error may explain. This rearrangement joins TRBV7-7 to TRBJ2-7; D not resolved. The CDR3 runs to 16 residues. Per the germline V gene, CDR1 is SSHAT and CDR2 is FNYEAQ (reference sequence). The CDR3 loop reads CASSLDRGDIPYEQYF. CDR3 coding DNA: TGTGCTAGCAGCTTAGACCGCGGCGATATACCCTACGAGCAGTACTTC. The whole variable domain, filled in from reference TRBV7-7 and TRBJ2-7, reads GAGVSQSPRYKVTKRGQDVTLRCDPISSHATLYWYQQALGQGPEFLTYFNYEAQPDKSGLPSDRFSAERPEGSISTLTIQRTEQRDSAMYRCASSLDRGDIPYEQYFGPGTRLTVT.

The chain carries TRBV29-1 and TRBJ2-1; the match to TRBD2 covers 9 bases. In germline, CDR1 is SQVTM, CDR2 ANQGSEA. This CDR3 has 14 residues. V lost 3 bases to trimming and J lost 7 bases; unmatched junction nucleotides: 7. This chain's CDR3 is CSVELAGNPNEQFF. CDR3 DNA: TGCAGCGTTGAGCTAGCGGGGAACCCAAATGAGCAGTTCTTC.

This clonotype showed up just once. This chain joins TRBV30 and TRBJ2-5, with 7 bases matching TRBD1. With V trimmed by 3 bases and J by 3 bases, 10 bases remained unmatched. The CDR3 is 15 residues long. From germline, CDR1 is GTSNPN and CDR2 SVGIG (reference sequence). CDR3 amino acids: CAWSPRDSFKETQYF. The DNA of the CDR3 is TGTGCCTGGAGCCCCCGGGACAGTTTTAAAGAGACCCAGTACTTC.

The CDR3 region has the DNA TGTGCCAGCAGCCAAGAAACGCGGTCGGACGACTCTGGAAACACCATATATTTT. As protein: CASSQETRSDDSGNTIYF. This sequence joins TRBV4-2 and TRBJ1-3; D ambiguous. The CDR3 is made up of 18 amino acids. Germline CDR1 reads LGHNA; CDR2 reads YNFKEQ. The V gene lost 0 bases and the J gene lost 0 bases, with 15 bases spanning the gap.

The chain couples TRBV7-8 to TRBJ2-7; D is possibly TRBD1 or TRBD2 (5 bases each). Trimming left V 3 bases short and J 0 bases short, with 9 bases between. Germline lookup yields CDR1 SGHVS and CDR2 FQNEAQ. The CDR3 consists of 14 residues. CDR3 in DNA: TGTGCCAGCAGCTTTCCTGGGGGCTCCTACGAGCAGTACTTC. It is translated as CASSFPGGSYEQYF.

The chain uses TRBV5-1 and TRBJ1-1, with D possibly matching TRBD1 (6 bases). Germline V gene sequence: CDR1 SGHRS, CDR2 YFSETQ. The V end was cut by 3 bases, the J end by 7 bases, with 7 bases between. This CDR3 spans 11 amino acids. CDR3 bases: TGCGCCAGCAGCTCAGGGGTTGAAGCTTTCTTT. It yields the protein CASSSGVEAFF.

The chain is built from TRBV20-1 and TRBJ1-6; D is ambiguous. Germline loops: CDR1 DFQATT, CDR2 SNEGSKA (reference sequence). Trimming took off 0 bases at V and 7 bases at J, with 10 bases between the two ends. This CDR3 contains 14 residues. CDR3 in DNA: TGCAGTGCTAGAGATCAAGGTGGAAATTCACCCCTCCACTTT. Translation gives CSARDQGGNSPLHF.

This clonotype appeared a single time. V and J are TRBV12-3 or TRBV12-4 and TRBJ1-1; D perhaps matches TRBD1 (5 bases). The CDR3 totals 12 residues. V was cut by 7 bases and J by 6 bases, with 12 bases left in between. The CDR3 DNA reads as TGTGCCAGCACTCAGTGGGACTCTGAAGCTTTCTTT. It yields the protein CASTQWDSEAFF.

The V call is TRBV10-3, the J call TRBJ2-5, with D possibly being TRBD1 (5 bases). This CDR3 has 14 residues. Between the trimmed V and J ends, which lost 2 bases and 1 base, there was a span of 8 bases. Per the germline V gene, CDR1 is ENHRY and CDR2 is SYGVKD. CDR3 amino acids: CAISERGIQETQYF. The CDR3 coding sequence is TGTGCCATCAGTGAGAGGGGTATCCAAGAGACCCAGTACTTC.

Concerning this clonotype: The junction and the germline gene differ at one end; a read error may be behind it. V and J are TRBV9 and TRBJ2-1; the match to TRBD2 covers 9 bases. The germline gives CDR1 SGDLS, CDR2 YYNGEE. The CDR3 extends over 15 amino acids. DNA for the CDR3: TGTGCCAGCAGCGCAACCGGGACTAGCTACGATGAGCAGTTCTTC. Translation: CASSATGTSYDEQFF.

The gene calls are TRBV7-8 and TRBJ2-3; D ambiguous. CDR1 is SGHVS and CDR2 is FQNEAQ in the germline V gene. Trimming left V 3 bases short and J 2 bases short, with 9 bases between. There are 14 residues in the CDR3. The CDR3 DNA reads TGTGCCAGCAGCTTTAAGAGACTCACAGATACGCAGTATTTT. It codes for CASSFKRLTDTQYF. Full variable domain (outside the CDR3, taken from reference TRBV7-8 and TRBJ2-3): GAGVSQSPRYKVAKRGQDVALRCDPISGHVSLFWYQQALGQGPEFLTYFQNEAQLDKSGLPSDRFFAERPEGSVSTLKIQRTQQEDSAVYLCASSFKRLTDTQYFGPGTRLTVL.

The CDR3 protein is CASSQTGADNQPQHF. In DNA, the CDR3 is TGTGCCAGCAGTCAAACAGGGGCTGATAATCAGCCCCAGCATTTT. This chain connects TRBV6-5 to TRBJ1-5; 7 bases are shared with TRBD1. Germline assignment: CDR1 MNHEY and CDR2 SVGAGI. V shed 5 bases, J shed 4 bases, and the junction held 8 bases outside the gene matches. The CDR3 length is 15 residues.

This clonotype was observed a few times. This chain connects TRBV29-1 to TRBJ2-7, with TRBD1 matching over 7 bases. The V segment lost 3 bases and the J segment 1 base; nucleotides outside the gene matches: 3. The CDR3 is made up of 13 amino acids. In germline, CDR1 is SQVTM, CDR2 ANQGSEA. For the CDR3, the DNA is TGCAGCGTTGAGACGGGACAGTCCTACGAGCAGTACTTC. Its protein is CSVETGQSYEQYF.

The rearrangement uses TRBV30 and TRBJ1-2; tentatively, D is TRBD1 (5 bases). Trimming left V 8 bases short and J 1 base short, with 11 bases between. The CDR3 totals 12 residues. The V gene's germline CDR1 is GTSNPN and CDR2 SVGIG (reference sequence). The CDR3: CAGGEGNYGYTF. CDR3 sequence (DNA): TGTGCCGGGGGGGAAGGTAACTATGGCTACACCTTC.

The chain joins TRBV4-1 to TRBJ2-3; 12 nucleotides align to TRBD1. The length of the CDR3 is 17 residues. CDR1 and CDR2 (germline): MGHRA, YSYEKL. Germline trimming cut 4 bases from V and 4 bases from J; bases unmatched to any gene: 9. The CDR3 DNA reads TGCGCCAGCAGCCTTTACCCGGGACAGGGGGCCTCAGATACGCAGTATTTT. This translates into CASSLYPGQGASDTQYF.

As DNA, the CDR3 is TGCGCCAGCAGCCCAACGGGGGTGGGACTAGCGGGAACTGGGGCCAACGTCCTGACTTTC. Its translation is CASSPTGVGLAGTGANVLTF. V and J are TRBV4-1 and TRBJ2-6; TRBD2 matches 13 bases. Trimming cost V 4 bases and J 2 bases; bases outside gene matches: 11. Germline CDR1 is MGHRA and CDR2 is YSYEKL. The CDR3 has 20 residues.

The chain recombines TRBV19 with TRBJ1-2; 10 bases match TRBD1. The CDR3 spans 15 residues. Germline assignment: CDR1 LNHDA and CDR2 SQIVND (reference sequence). J was trimmed by 4 bases and V by 5 bases; bases with no gene match: 7. CDR3 nucleotides: TGTGCCAGTAGTCTGCCGGGACAGGGGACCTATGGCTACACCTTC. This sequence encodes CASSLPGQGTYGYTF.